These 7 T cell receptor beta chains originate from one sample sequenced in a study of blood T cell repertoires in COVID-19. Method: immunoSEQ multiplex PCR; TCRdb's copy keeps in-frame clones and lacks some. Counted here are about 240,000 clones, roughly 79% occurring once; the ten biggest clones make up around 7.5%. Source material: peripheral blood. These receptors were obtained from a woman older than 75 with COVID-19, enrolled during active disease.

This rearrangement joins TRBV24-1 to TRBJ2-3; TRBD1 agrees at 10 bases. Germline CDR1 is KGHDR and CDR2 is SFDVKD. The V gene end was trimmed by 3 bases and the J gene end by 5 bases; junction bases not matched to a gene: 10. The CDR3 runs 17 residues. CDR3 sequence reads: CATSDGKTTGGIDTQYF. The CDR3 DNA is TGTGCCACCAGTGATGGCAAGACGACAGGGGGCATAGATACGCAGTATTTT.

The chain uses TRBV7-8 and TRBJ2-1; the match to TRBD2 covers 11 bases. V gave up 3 bases and J gave up 4 bases; unmatched junction bases: 2. Looked up from germline, CDR1 is SGHVS and CDR2 is FQNEAQ. CDR3 length equals 15 residues. As DNA, the CDR3 is TGTGCCAGCAGCTTTAGCGGGGGGGGATACAATGAGCAGTTCTTC. This encodes CASSFSGGGYNEQFF.

This clone was seen a single time. V gene TRBV28 combines with J gene TRBJ1-5; D call uncertain. The CDR3 totals 16 residues. CDR1 MDHEN and CDR2 SYDVKM come from the germline V gene. Trimming took 5 bases from V and 0 from J, leaving 14 bases between them. CDR3 residues: CASSVLGEGSNQPQHF. The CDR3, as DNA: TGTGCCAGCAGTGTGCTCGGGGAGGGTAGCAATCAGCCCCAGCATTTT.

The rearrangement joins TRBV19 to TRBJ1-1, with a tentative D call TRBD1 (6 bases). Germline lookup yields CDR1 LNHDA and CDR2 SQIVND (reference sequence). V lost 8 bases to trimming and J lost 9 bases, with 16 bases between them. This CDR3 contains 12 residues. The CDR3 DNA reads TGTGCCAGTGAAACCCCGGGGGGCAAAGCTTTCTTT. Encoded protein: CASETPGGKAFF.

This chain links TRBV15 with TRBJ1-1; D is unresolved. CDR1 LNHNV and CDR2 YYDKDF come from the germline V gene (reference sequence). This CDR3 has 13 amino acids. V lost 5 bases to trimming and J lost 7 bases, with 14 bases between them. CDR3 residues: CATSLEREDEAFF. In nucleotides, the CDR3 is TGTGCCACCAGCTTAGAGAGGGAGGATGAAGCTTTCTTT.

This chain joins TRBV5-1 and TRBJ1-1; 8 bases fit TRBD1. Germline loops: CDR1 SGHRS, CDR2 YFSETQ. V dropped 5 bases and J dropped 5; count of bases not matched to a gene: 8. This CDR3 has 14 residues. CDR3 DNA sequence: TGCGCCAGCAGTAGACAGGGGCTTAGTACTGAAGCTTTCTTT. Its protein is CASSRQGLSTEAFF.

The chain links TRBV3-1 (or the pseudogene TRBV3-2) to TRBJ1-2; the D gene is possibly TRBD1 (5 bases). Germline lookup yields CDR1 LGHDT and CDR2 YNNKEL (reference sequence). This CDR3 is built from 16 residues. V gave up 4 bases and J gave up 8 bases, with 23 bases separating them. CDR3 sequence reads: CASSPLNGGREKGYTF. The CDR3 DNA sequence: TGTGCCAGCAGCCCCTTGAACGGGGGACGCGAGAAGGGCTACACCTTC.